Listed here is a single TCR beta chain. Its specificity is unknown. Overnight CMV lysate stimulation of fresh PBMCs defined donor CMV status by CD4+ IFNgamma. The data originate from a study of naive and memory T cell subsets. Overall study findings and caveats: No ground truth validated the naive and memory repertoire findings.

Both TRBC1 and TRBC2 were covered by a beta constant-region primer of two equimolar oligonucleotides. Ligation attached a single-stranded oligonucleotide with a 12-nucleotide UMI and the SP2 primer to the cDNA 3' end. In TCRdb, the UMI-ligation and nested PCR reads were re-called with MiXCR into one record per CDR3 protein. The sample lists 77,000 or so distinct CDR3 sequences, 13% seen once, with around 0.9% in the top ten. Germline-derived CDR1 and CDR2 are MNHGY and SVAAGI. The J segment lost 0 bases and the V segment lost 5 bases, leaving 7 bases of the junction unmatched. The CDR3 runs to 17 residues.

The chain is built from TRBV6-9 and TRBJ2-4; 10 positions agree with TRBD2. The receptor was derived from a human donor in good health. Sequencing was carried out using central memory CD4+ T cells from blood. This chain's CDR3 is CASSLAGAGLAKNIQYF. CDR3 nucleotide sequence: TGTGCCAGCAGTCTAGCGGGGGCGGGGTTAGCCAAAAACATTCAGTACTTC.